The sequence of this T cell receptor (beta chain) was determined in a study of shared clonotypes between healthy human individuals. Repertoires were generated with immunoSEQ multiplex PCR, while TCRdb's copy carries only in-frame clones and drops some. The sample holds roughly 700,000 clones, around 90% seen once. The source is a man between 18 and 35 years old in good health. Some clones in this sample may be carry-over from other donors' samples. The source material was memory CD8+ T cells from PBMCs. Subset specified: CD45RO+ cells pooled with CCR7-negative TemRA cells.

The CDR3 here is CASSVGILAEGGETQYF. The CDR3, as DNA: TGTGCCAGCAGCGTAGGAATCCTAGCGGAGGGGGGTGAGACCCAGTACTTC. The J gene is TRBJ2-5, the V gene TRBV9; tentatively, D is TRBD2 (7 bases). Germline loops: CDR1 SGDLS, CDR2 YYNGEE. This CDR3 contains 17 residues. With 0 bases removed from V and 5 bases from J, the gap between germline ends came to 20 bases.